This TCR beta chain was captured in a study of shared clonotypes between healthy human individuals. Only CD45RO-negative cells positively selected for CCR7 counted as naive CD8 cells, so terminally differentiated effector memory CD45RA+ cells were excluded. Clones were sequenced by immunoSEQ multiplex PCR, and TCRdb holds only the in-frame ones, with some missing. The table has approximately 1.9 million clones, around 93% seen once. The clonotype originates from a young man in good health. Some clones in this sample may be carry-over from other donors' samples. What was sequenced was naive CD8+ T cells from PBMCs.

In nucleotides, the CDR3 is TGTGCCAGCAGCTTGGGACTAGCGGGTTTCACCGGGGAGCTGTTTTTT. It translates to CASSLGLAGFTGELFF. This sequence joins TRBV5-4 and TRBJ2-2, with TRBD2 matching 10 bases. Per the germline V gene, CDR1 is SGHNT and CDR2 is YYREEE (reference sequence). Losses at the gene ends were 0 bases for V and 4 bases for J; bases not matched to a gene: 3. CDR3 size: 16 residues.